The clone carrying this TCR beta chain is a singleton in its sample. No antigen is known for it. The data are from a study of T cell responses to AZD1222 COVID-19 vaccine. Study-wide results and limits: In the spike-specific TCR repertoire, nearly half reportedly target unmutated variant regions. Baseline serology detected seropositivity in only 6 or 7 AZD1222 recipients. There were mostly white British donors and more females than males, and clonal diversity was possibly underestimated.

Method: immunoSEQ multiplex PCR; TCRdb's copy keeps in-frame clones and lacks some. The sample consists of about 130,000 clones, just under 95% of them appearing once. Germline lookup yields CDR1 SGHAT and CDR2 FQNNGV. Trimming removed 5 bases from V and 4 bases from J, with 15 bases in between. This CDR3 spans 15 amino acids. The specimen was peripheral blood, collected 28 days after the second AZD1222 dose. The chain links TRBV11-2 to TRBJ2-1, with D maybe TRBD1 (5 bases). The receptor comes from an adult who received the AZD1222 COVID-19 vaccine. In nucleotides, the CDR3 is TGTGCCAGCAGCCAGCAGGGTCAGAATTACAATGAGCAGTTCTTC. Protein product: CASSQQGQNYNEQFF.